This TCR beta chain appears in the sequencing data of a study of T cells after yellow fever vaccination. Across the study: Preparation used SMART-Seq v4 Ultra Low Input for the low-cell-number fractions. Findings and caveats of the study: Booster sampling recovered most clones from primary vaccination (roughly 96% CD4, around 90% CD8).

In TCRdb, the 5' RACE reads were re-called with MiXCR into one record per CDR3 protein. The sample contains 120,000 or so distinct CDR3 sequences, 8.9% of which appear only once. On this clonotype itself: Antigen specificity is unknown.

The TCR originated in a man younger than 30 who received the YFV17D yellow fever vaccine. This sample comprised CD8+ T cells sorted from PBMCs, obtained on the day of the yellow fever booster vaccination.

The CDR3: CASSLTTGGETQYF. The CDR3, as DNA: TGTGCCAGCAGTTTAACGACAGGAGGAGAGACCCAGTACTTC. This chain links TRBV27 with TRBJ2-5; D is possibly TRBD1 (6 bases). CDR1 and CDR2 (germline): MNHEY, SMNVEV (reference sequence). This CDR3 is 14 amino acids long. Trimming stripped 2 bases from V and 4 bases from J, with 11 bases between.